There are a few counts of the clone carrying this T cell receptor beta chain. Its specificity is unknown. The CDR3 covers 15 residues. V lost 4 bases and J lost 4, with 16 bases in between. Germline loops: CDR1 MDHEN, CDR2 SYDVKM. All patients reached thyroid surgery having received no treatment beforehand. This sample is drawn from a study of metastatic and nonmetastatic thyroid tumors. The overall study: A comparison of repertoires was made across blood and tumor or nodule tissue from malignant and benign thyroid patients.

The study, taken as a whole, reports: In blood and tumor, TCR beta diversity was reportedly significantly higher in malignant thyroid tumors than in benign nodules.

In the authors' workflow: For papillary thyroid cancer, a distant-metastasis classifier was constructed from CDR3 differences observed across clinicopathological groups. TCRdb reassembled clones from the PCR reads with MiXCR. None of the V and J calls come from the authors' own analysis; TCRdb made them. This repertoire shows 4,000 to 6,500 clones, 20% to 25% found once; its top ten account for approximately 15%. Material for sequencing was adjacent normal tissue. This chain links TRBV28 with TRBJ1-1, with D perhaps matching TRBD1 (5 bases). This receptor was obtained from a female donor with papillary thyroid cancer or a benign thyroid nodule (not recorded which). Some clones in this sample may be carry-over from other donors' samples. The CDR3 reads CASSYRGTGGTEAFF. CDR3 nucleotide sequence: TGTGCCAGCAGTTATAGGGGAACCGGGGGCACTGAAGCTTTCTTT.